These 6 T cell receptor beta chains share one sample of origin, sequenced in a study of cytomegalovirus exposure and HLA in healthy donors. Sequenced by immunoSEQ multiplex PCR; TCRdb stores in-frame clones only, minus some. The table records 100,000 to 150,000 clones, 80% to 90% of them present only once. The sequenced material came from PBMCs. The receptors were gathered from a woman aged 18 to 35 in good health and CMV-seronegative.

This rearrangement joins TRBV2 to TRBJ2-2, with TRBD1 matching 10 bases. Trimming took 7 bases from V and 7 from J; bases not matched to a gene: 9. This CDR3 is built from 15 residues. CDR1 and CDR2 from the germline V gene are SNHLY and FYNNEI. CDR3 amino acids: CASMKDRGAGGELFF. In nucleotides, the CDR3 is TGTGCCAGCATGAAGGACAGGGGGGCAGGCGGGGAGCTGTTTTTT. Full variable domain (outside the CDR3, taken from reference TRBV2 and TRBJ2-2): EPEVTQTPSHQVTQMGQEVILRCVPISNHLYFYWYRQILGQKVEFLVSFYNNEISEKSEIFDDQFSVERPDGSNFTLKIRSTKLEDSAMYFCASMKDRGAGGELFFGEGSRLTVL.

J is TRBJ1-4 and V is TRBV5-6; 8 bases agree with TRBD1. The CDR3 covers 17 residues. Germline CDR1 SGHDT, CDR2 YYEEEE. J was trimmed by 1 base and V by 4 bases; bases with no gene match: 9. The CDR3 nucleotides read TGTGCCAGCAGCCAAACCGGCAGGGGGCGAACTAATGAAAAACTGTTTTTT. This codes for CASSQTGRGRTNEKLFF.

The rearrangement joins TRBV2 to TRBJ1-6; weak D call: TRBD1 (5 bases). This CDR3 has 13 residues. Trimming left V 4 bases short and J 10 bases short, with 11 bases between. The germline CDR1 and CDR2 sequences are SNHLY and FYNNEI. The DNA for the CDR3 is TGTGCCAGCAGTGGTGCGGGGCGGTCACCCCTCCACTTT. Protein product: CASSGAGRSPLHF.

This sequence joins TRBV7-2 and TRBJ2-1, with 10 bases lining up with TRBD2. Germline values: CDR1 SGHTA, CDR2 FQGNSA. Losses at the gene ends were 4 bases for V and 2 bases for J; bases not matched to a gene: 5. The CDR3 is 16 amino acids. The CDR3 is CASSYRTSGTYNEQFF. The CDR3 region has the DNA TGTGCCAGCAGCTATCGGACTAGCGGCACCTACAATGAGCAGTTCTTC.

This sequence joins TRBV30 and TRBJ2-3, with 13 bases that match TRBD2. V shed 2 bases and J 7 bases; nucleotides not matched to a gene: 6. This CDR3 has 15 amino acids. Germline V CDR1 and CDR2: GTSNPN, SVGIG (reference sequence). The CDR3 DNA sequence: TGTGCCTGGAGTATACTAGCGGGAGGGACAAATACGCAGTATTTT. It encodes CAWSILAGGTNTQYF.

The chain has TRBV27 and TRBJ1-6, with 8 bases matching TRBD1. V lost 5 bases and J lost 7; bases outside the gene matches: 7. Germline CDR1 MNHEY, CDR2 SMNVEV (reference sequence). The CDR3 loop spans 15 amino acids. This CDR3 is CASSPGQGTNSPLHF. The CDR3 region has the DNA TGTGCCAGCAGTCCAGGACAGGGTACCAATTCACCCCTCCACTTT.